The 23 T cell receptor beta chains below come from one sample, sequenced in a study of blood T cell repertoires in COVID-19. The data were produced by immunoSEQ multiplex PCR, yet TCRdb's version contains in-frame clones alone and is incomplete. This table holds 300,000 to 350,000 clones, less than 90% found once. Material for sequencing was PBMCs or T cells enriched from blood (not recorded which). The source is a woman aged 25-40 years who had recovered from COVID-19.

The CDR3 is CASSFRGVPPGYTF. The DNA for the CDR3 is TGTGCCAGCAGCTTCAGGGGGGTCCCTCCAGGCTACACCTTC. The gene calls are TRBV5-6 and TRBJ1-2; 7 positions match TRBD1. The CDR3 consists of 14 residues. V lost 2 bases, J lost 8 bases, and 9 bases stayed unmatched. CDR1 is SGHDT and CDR2 is YYEEEE in the germline V gene.

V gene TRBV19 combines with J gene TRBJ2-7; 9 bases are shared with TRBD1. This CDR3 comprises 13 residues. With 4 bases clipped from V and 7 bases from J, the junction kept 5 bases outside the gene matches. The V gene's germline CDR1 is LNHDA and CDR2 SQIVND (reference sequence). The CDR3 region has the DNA TGTGCCAGTAGTAGCGTGACAGGGGGAGAGCAGTACTTC. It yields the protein CASSSVTGGEQYF.

The CDR3 is CASSHPTGSVNTIYF. The CDR3 coding sequence is TGTGCCAGCAGCCACCCCACAGGGAGCGTAAACACCATATATTTT. This chain joins TRBV3-1 (or the pseudogene TRBV3-2) and TRBJ1-3; D is possibly TRBD1 (6 bases). CDR1 and CDR2 (germline): LGHDT, YNNKEL (reference sequence). This CDR3 is built from 15 residues. Between the trimmed V and J ends, which lost 3 bases and 6 bases, there was a span of 15 bases.

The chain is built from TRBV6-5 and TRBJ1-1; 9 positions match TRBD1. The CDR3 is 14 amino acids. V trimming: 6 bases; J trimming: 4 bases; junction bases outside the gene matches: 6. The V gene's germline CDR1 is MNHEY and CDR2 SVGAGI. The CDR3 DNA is TGTGCCAGCAGCTCACTGGGACAGGGCACTGAAGCTTTCTTT. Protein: CASSSLGQGTEAFF.

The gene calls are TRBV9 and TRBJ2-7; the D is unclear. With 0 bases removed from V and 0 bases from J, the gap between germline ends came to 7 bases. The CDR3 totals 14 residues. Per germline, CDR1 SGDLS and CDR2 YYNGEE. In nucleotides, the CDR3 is TGTGCCAGCAGCGTAGCTCGCGGCTCCTACGAGCAGTACTTC. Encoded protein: CASSVARGSYEQYF.

Here the CDR3 reads CAWRETLRVMNTEAFF. CDR3 coding DNA: TGTGCCTGGAGGGAAACTCTCAGGGTCATGAACACTGAAGCTTTCTTT. The chain uses TRBV30 and TRBJ1-1; TRBD1 is a possible D gene (5 bases). With 3 bases removed from V and 0 bases from J, the gap between germline ends came to 17 bases. CDR1 GTSNPN and CDR2 SVGIG come from the germline V gene (reference sequence). The CDR3 runs 16 residues. The entire variable domain, with the rest obtained from reference TRBV30 and TRBJ1-1, is as follows: SQTIHQWPATLVQPVGSPLSLECTVEGTSNPNLYWYRQAAGRGLQLLFYSVGIGQISSEVPQNLSASRPQDRQFILSSKKLLLSDSGFYLCAWRETLRVMNTEAFFGQGTRLTVV.

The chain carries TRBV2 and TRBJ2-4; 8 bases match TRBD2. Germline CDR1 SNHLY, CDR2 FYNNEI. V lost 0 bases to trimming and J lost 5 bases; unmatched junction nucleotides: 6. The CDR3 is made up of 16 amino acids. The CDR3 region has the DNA TGTGCCAGCAGTGAAGCGCCCCTAGCGGGTCAAAACATTCAGTACTTC. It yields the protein CASSEAPLAGQNIQYF. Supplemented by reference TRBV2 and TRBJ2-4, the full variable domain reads EPEVTQTPSHQVTQMGQEVILRCVPISNHLYFYWYRQILGQKVEFLVSFYNNEISEKSEIFDDQFSVERPDGSNFTLKIRSTKLEDSAMYFCASSEAPLAGQNIQYFGAGTRLSVL.

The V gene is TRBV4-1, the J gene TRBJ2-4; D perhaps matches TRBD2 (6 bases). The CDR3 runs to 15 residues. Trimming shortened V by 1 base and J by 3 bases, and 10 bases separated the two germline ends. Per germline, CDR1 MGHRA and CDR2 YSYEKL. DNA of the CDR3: TGCGCCAGCAGCCAAGTCCCGGGGGACAAAAACATTCAGTACTTC. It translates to CASSQVPGDKNIQYF.

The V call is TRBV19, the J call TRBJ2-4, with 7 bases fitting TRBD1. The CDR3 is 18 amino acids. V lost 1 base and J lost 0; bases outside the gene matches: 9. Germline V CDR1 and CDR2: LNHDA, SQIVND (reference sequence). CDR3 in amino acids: CASSIVYRGHLAKNIQYF. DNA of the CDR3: TGTGCCAGTAGTATAGTTTACAGGGGTCATCTAGCCAAAAACATTCAGTACTTC.

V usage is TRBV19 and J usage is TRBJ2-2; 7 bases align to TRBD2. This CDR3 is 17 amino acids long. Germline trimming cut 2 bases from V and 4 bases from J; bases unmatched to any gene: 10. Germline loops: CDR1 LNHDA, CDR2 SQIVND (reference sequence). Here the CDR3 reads CASSILGGYSGTGELFF. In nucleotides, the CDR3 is TGTGCCAGTAGTATATTGGGGGGGTATTCGGGCACCGGGGAGCTGTTTTTT. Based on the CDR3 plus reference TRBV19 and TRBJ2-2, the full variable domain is DGGITQSPKYLFRKEGQNVTLSCEQNLNHDAMYWYRQDPGQGLRLIYYSQIVNDFQKGDIAEGYSVSREKKESFPLTVTSAQKNPTAFYLCASSILGGYSGTGELFFGEGSRLTVL.

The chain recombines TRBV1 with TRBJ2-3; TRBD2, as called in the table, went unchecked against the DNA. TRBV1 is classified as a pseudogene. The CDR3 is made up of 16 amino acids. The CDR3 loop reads CTSSQVGRGCTDTQYF. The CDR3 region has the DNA TGCACCAGCAGCCAAGTGGGGCGGGGCTGCACAGATACGCAGTATTTT.

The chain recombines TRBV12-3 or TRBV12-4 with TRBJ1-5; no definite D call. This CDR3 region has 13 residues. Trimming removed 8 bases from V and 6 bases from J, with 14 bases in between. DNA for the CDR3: TGTGCCAGCCAAATGGACGCGGGTCAGCCCCAGCATTTT. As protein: CASQMDAGQPQHF.

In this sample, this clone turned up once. The chain's CDR3 is CASSPPGLAPYEQYF. In DNA form, the CDR3 reads TGTGCCAGCAGCCCTCCGGGACTAGCTCCCTACGAGCAGTACTTC. The chain uses TRBV3-1 (or the pseudogene TRBV3-2) and TRBJ2-7; TRBD2 matches 9 bases. The J segment lost 2 bases and the V segment lost 4 bases, leaving 6 bases of the junction unmatched. This CDR3 is 15 amino acids long. Germline CDR1 and CDR2: LGHDT and YNNKEL (reference sequence).

Written as DNA, the CDR3 is TGTGCCAGCAGTGTAGGGACTTCTAAAAACGGTGAGCAGTTCTTC. Residues: CASSVGTSKNGEQFF. The genes are TRBV2 and TRBJ2-1; D might be TRBD2 (6 bases). Trimming took off 4 bases at V and 9 bases at J, with 19 bases between the two ends. This CDR3 contains 15 residues. Per the germline V gene, CDR1 is SNHLY and CDR2 is FYNNEI.

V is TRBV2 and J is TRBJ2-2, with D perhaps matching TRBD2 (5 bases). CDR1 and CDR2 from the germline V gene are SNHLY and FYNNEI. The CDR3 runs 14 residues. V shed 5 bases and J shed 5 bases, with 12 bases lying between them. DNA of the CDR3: TGTGCCAGCAGTAGCTCTTCGGGAACCGGGGAGCTGTTTTTT. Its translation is CASSSSSGTGELFF.

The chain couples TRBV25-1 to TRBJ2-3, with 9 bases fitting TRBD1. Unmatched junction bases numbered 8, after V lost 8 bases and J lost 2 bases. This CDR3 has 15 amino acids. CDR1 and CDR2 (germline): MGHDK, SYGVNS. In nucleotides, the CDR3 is TGTGCCAGCGGGACGGGGACAGGGCTCACAGATACGCAGTATTTT. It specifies CASGTGTGLTDTQYF.

In DNA, the CDR3 is TGTGCCAGCAGGTTTACGTTGCAGGGGAAGGACGAGCAGTACTTC. Its protein product is CASRFTLQGKDEQYF. The genes are TRBV28 and TRBJ2-7; tentatively, D is TRBD1 (6 bases). V lost 6 bases, J lost 5 bases, and 20 bases lay in between. Germline lookup yields CDR1 MDHEN and CDR2 SYDVKM. This CDR3 has 15 amino acids.

CDR3 sequence: CASSLEQGMNEQFF. CDR3 DNA: TGTGCCAGCAGCTTAGAACAGGGGATGAATGAGCAGTTCTTC. The chain employs TRBV11-3 and TRBJ2-1, with 7 bases matching TRBD1. Unmatched junction bases numbered 3, after V lost 0 bases and J lost 7 bases. There are 14 residues in the CDR3. From germline, CDR1 is SGHNT and CDR2 YENEEA.

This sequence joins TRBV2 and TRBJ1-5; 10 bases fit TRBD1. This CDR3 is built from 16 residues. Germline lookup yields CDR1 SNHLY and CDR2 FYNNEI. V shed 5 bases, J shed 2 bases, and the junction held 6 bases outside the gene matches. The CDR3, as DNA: TGTGCCAGCAGTTGGGACAGGGGCGGTGGCAATCAGCCCCAGCATTTT. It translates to CASSWDRGGGNQPQHF.

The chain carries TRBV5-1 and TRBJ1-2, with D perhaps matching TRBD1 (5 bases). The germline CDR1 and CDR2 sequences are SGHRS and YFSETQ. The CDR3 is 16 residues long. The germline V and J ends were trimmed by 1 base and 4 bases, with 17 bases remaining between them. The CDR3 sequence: CASSLLEVGRSYGYTF. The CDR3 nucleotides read TGCGCCAGCAGCTTGCTCGAGGTGGGGCGGAGCTATGGCTACACCTTC.

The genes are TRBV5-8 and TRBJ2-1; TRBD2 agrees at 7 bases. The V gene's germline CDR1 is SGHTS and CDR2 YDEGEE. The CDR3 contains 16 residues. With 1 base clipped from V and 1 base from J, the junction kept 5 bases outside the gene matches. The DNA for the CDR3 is TGTGCCAGCAGCTTGATCCCCGGGAGGTCCTACAATGAGCAGTTCTTC. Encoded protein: CASSLIPGRSYNEQFF.

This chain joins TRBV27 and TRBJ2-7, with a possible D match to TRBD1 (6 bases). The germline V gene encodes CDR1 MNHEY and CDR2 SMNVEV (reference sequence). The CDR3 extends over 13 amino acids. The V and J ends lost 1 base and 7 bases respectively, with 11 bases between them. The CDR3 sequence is CASSLLGALEQYF. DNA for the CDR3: TGTGCCAGCAGTTTATTGGGGGCTCTTGAGCAGTACTTC.

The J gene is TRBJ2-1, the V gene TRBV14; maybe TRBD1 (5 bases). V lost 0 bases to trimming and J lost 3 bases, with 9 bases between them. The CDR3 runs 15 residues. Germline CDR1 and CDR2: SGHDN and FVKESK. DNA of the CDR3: TGTGCCAGCAGCCAAGATGGACACTACTACAATGAGCAGTTCTTC. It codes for CASSQDGHYYNEQFF.